Following are 30 T cell receptor beta chains from one sample sequenced in a study of blood T cell repertoires in COVID-19. The protocol was immunoSEQ multiplex PCR, while the TCRdb copy is restricted to in-frame clones and leaves out a portion. The data hold a few hundred thousand clones, with approximately 81% observed a single time. Sequencing input: peripheral blood. These TCRs come from a man aged 25-45 years with active or convalescent COVID-19.

V is TRBV6-2 or TRBV6-3 and J is TRBJ1-1, with D uncertain. This CDR3 has 15 amino acids. The germline V and J ends were trimmed by 4 bases and 1 base, with 13 bases remaining between them. Germline-derived CDR1 and CDR2 are MNHEY and SVGEGT. The CDR3 DNA reads as TGTGCCAGCAGTTTAGGACTGAAATCGAACACTGAAGCTTTCTTT. Translation: CASSLGLKSNTEAFF.

The chain has TRBV19 and TRBJ1-4; 10 bases are shared with TRBD1. Germline lookup yields CDR1 LNHDA and CDR2 SQIVND (reference sequence). V lost 6 bases to trimming and J lost 0 bases; unmatched junction nucleotides: 7. The CDR3 is 17 residues long. This CDR3 reads CASRDRGPFATNEKLFF. The CDR3 DNA sequence: TGTGCCAGTAGAGACAGGGGGCCTTTTGCAACTAATGAAAAACTGTTTTTT. The full variable domain, completed using reference TRBV19 and TRBJ1-4, is DGGITQSPKYLFRKEGQNVTLSCEQNLNHDAMYWYRQDPGQGLRLIYYSQIVNDFQKGDIAEGYSVSREKKESFPLTVTSAQKNPTAFYLCASRDRGPFATNEKLFFGSGTQLSVL.

V and J are TRBV11-2 and TRBJ1-1; D unresolved. The CDR3 runs 11 residues. V lost 1 base, J lost 5 bases, and 2 bases lay in between. Germline CDR1 SGHAT, CDR2 FQNNGV. CDR3 in DNA: TGTGCCAGCAGCTTAGCGACTGAAGCTTTCTTT. Protein: CASSLATEAFF. The complete variable domain, with remaining parts taken from reference TRBV11-2 and TRBJ1-1, reads EAGVAQSPRYKIIEKRQSVAFWCNPISGHATLYWYQQILGQGPKLLIQFQNNGVVDDSQLPKDRFSAERLKGVDSTLKIQPAKLEDSAVYLCASSLATEAFFGQGTRLTVV.

The genes are TRBV27 and TRBJ1-2, with 8 bases lining up with TRBD1. This CDR3 comprises 13 residues. Per germline, CDR1 MNHEY and CDR2 SMNVEV (reference sequence). V trimming: 7 bases; J trimming: 8 bases; junction bases outside the gene matches: 9. The CDR3 here is CASKDRARGGYTF. CDR3 nucleotides: TGTGCCAGCAAGGACAGGGCCAGGGGCGGCTACACCTTC.

V and J are TRBV7-2 and TRBJ2-1; D gene ambiguous. Germline loops: CDR1 SGHTA, CDR2 FQGNSA. The CDR3 runs to 12 residues. V dropped 2 bases and J dropped 8 bases, with 7 bases sitting between them. The CDR3 coding sequence is TGTGCCAGCAGCTTACTTCCGTATGAGCAGTTCTTC. Protein product: CASSLLPYEQFF.

This clone has just a few counts. The CDR3 DNA sequence: TGTGCCAGCAGTCCCCCGGCAGGGGAGACCCAGTACTTC. This codes for CASSPPAGETQYF. The J gene is TRBJ2-5, the V gene TRBV27, with D possibly TRBD1 on 5 matching bases. V dropped 5 bases and J dropped 5 bases, with 12 bases sitting between them. Germline V gene lookup returns CDR1 MNHEY and CDR2 SMNVEV (reference sequence). The CDR3 is made up of 13 amino acids.

The V gene is TRBV5-5, the J gene TRBJ1-3; maybe TRBD1 (6 bases). Trimming shortened V by 4 bases and J by 3 bases, and 17 bases separated the two germline ends. The length of the CDR3 is 16 residues. The germline gives CDR1 SGHKS, CDR2 YYEKEE (reference sequence). This CDR3 reads CASSPQGAAFGNTIYF. The CDR3 region has the DNA TGTGCCAGCAGCCCACAGGGTGCGGCGTTTGGAAACACCATATATTTT.

This clone was counted once. The V call is TRBV21-1, the J call TRBJ1-1; the table's TRBD1 call for D was not verified on the DNA. TRBV21-1 is classified as a pseudogene. The CDR3 spans 16 residues. The CDR3 loop reads CASSKVRGRGYTEAFF. The CDR3 region has the DNA TGTGCCAGCAGCAAAGTCAGGGGCAGGGGGTACACTGAAGCTTTCTTT.

The gene calls are TRBV7-2 and TRBJ2-4; TRBD2 might be the D (5 bases). Trimming removed 1 base at V and 3 bases at J, with 7 bases between. The CDR3 loop spans 14 amino acids. Germline assignment: CDR1 SGHTA and CDR2 FQGNSA. The CDR3 DNA sequence: TGTGCCAGCAGCTTAGTGGCGGGCAAAAACATTCAGTACTTC. Amino acid sequence: CASSLVAGKNIQYF.

This clone has a handful of counts. The V call is TRBV5-1, the J call TRBJ2-2; no definite D call. From germline, CDR1 is SGHRS and CDR2 YFSETQ. V was shortened by 4 bases and J by 6 bases, with 13 bases between the two germline ends. CDR3 length: 14 residues. The CDR3 here is CASSPYLSPGELFF. The CDR3 DNA reads TGCGCCAGCAGCCCCTACCTAAGCCCCGGGGAGCTGTTTTTT.

The chain carries TRBV6-2 or TRBV6-3 and TRBJ1-1; possible D gene TRBD1, 5 bases. CDR1 and CDR2 from the germline V gene are MNHEY and SVGEGT. The CDR3 sequence is 14 residues long. With 5 bases removed from V and 5 bases from J, the gap between germline ends came to 15 bases. The CDR3 DNA reads TGTGCCAGCAGTACGCAGGGCAGGGTGACTGAAGCTTTCTTT. Translation: CASSTQGRVTEAFF.

A remark on this clone: This CDR3 is also generated by other DNA sequences in the sample. V usage is TRBV7-8 and J usage is TRBJ1-1; D is undetermined. Germline V gene sequence: CDR1 SGHVS, CDR2 FQNEAQ. The CDR3 covers 13 residues. V gave up 3 bases and J gave up 2 bases, with 7 bases separating them. Written as DNA, the CDR3 is TGTGCCAGCAGCTTCCGGGTTAACACTGAAGCTTTCTTT. Its protein product is CASSFRVNTEAFF.

J is TRBJ2-2 and V is TRBV27, with 13 bases aligning to TRBD2. This CDR3 contains 15 residues. J lost 6 bases, V lost 7 bases, and 5 bases had no gene match. Germline CDR1 MNHEY, CDR2 SMNVEV (reference sequence). Here the CDR3 DNA reads TGTGCCAGCAAGAGGACTAGCGGGAGTGCCGGGGAGCTGTTTTTT. Translation gives CASKRTSGSAGELFF.

This clone has only a few counts. The chain has TRBV7-9 and TRBJ2-7, with 11 bases identical to TRBD1. The CDR3 length is 16 residues. CDR1 and CDR2 (germline): SEHNR, FQNEAQ (reference sequence). Trimming cost V 3 bases and J 5 bases; bases outside gene matches: 9. CDR3 DNA sequence: TGTGCCAGCAGCTTGTTCCGCGGACAGGGGGCCCACGAGCAGTACTTC. It yields the protein CASSLFRGQGAHEQYF.

This chain uses TRBV19 with TRBJ2-4; tentative D call: TRBD1 (7 bases). Germline V gives CDR1 LNHDA, CDR2 SQIVND (reference sequence). This CDR3 has 17 residues. V lost 1 base and J 3 bases, leaving 16 bases between the germline ends. The CDR3 bases are TGTGCCAGTAGTATAGTTGCTGGAGGGGGCGGCAAAAACATTCAGTACTTC. Amino acids: CASSIVAGGGGKNIQYF.

This chain uses TRBV2 with TRBJ2-7; TRBD2 agrees at 10 bases. The CDR3 is 14 amino acids. Losses at the gene ends were 4 bases for V and 5 bases for J; bases not matched to a gene: 5. CDR1 is SNHLY, CDR2 FYNNEI, per germline. CDR3 amino acids: CASSVGLAGDEQYF. As DNA, the CDR3 is TGTGCCAGCAGTGTGGGGCTAGCGGGGGACGAGCAGTACTTC.

The gene calls are TRBV19 and TRBJ2-3; D unclear. CDR3 size: 15 residues. Germline V gene sequence: CDR1 LNHDA, CDR2 SQIVND (reference sequence). Trimming stripped 10 bases from V and 2 bases from J, with 19 bases between. The CDR3 nucleotides read TGTGCCACCGCAACGGAGAGTTACACCACAGATACGCAGTATTTT. This sequence encodes CATATESYTTDTQYF.

This clone was seen just once. The genes are TRBV29-1 and TRBJ2-7; TRBD1 might be the D (6 bases). Trimming cost V 0 bases and J 1 base, with 10 bases left between them. Germline lookup yields CDR1 SQVTM and CDR2 ANQGSEA. The CDR3 has 14 residues. The CDR3, as DNA: TGCAGCGTTGAAGAGATGGGGACATCCTACGAGCAGTACTTC. Translation: CSVEEMGTSYEQYF.

Only one count was recorded for this clone. This CDR3 reads CASSALDSGRRGGDEQFF. The CDR3 DNA reads TGTGCCAGCAGCGCACTAGATAGCGGGCGACGAGGGGGGGATGAGCAGTTCTTC. This chain links TRBV9 with TRBJ2-1; possible D gene TRBD2, 7 bases. Trimming pared 3 bases from V and 8 bases from J, leaving 27 bases between. The germline gives CDR1 SGDLS, CDR2 YYNGEE. The CDR3 sequence is 18 residues long.

V and J are TRBV10-3 and TRBJ2-3, with TRBD1 matching over 9 bases. The germline V gene encodes CDR1 ENHRY and CDR2 SYGVKD. The ends lost 6 bases at V and 0 bases at J; junction bases unmatched: 4. The CDR3 runs 15 residues. Here the CDR3 DNA reads TGTGCCATCAGCCCCGGGACAGGGAGCACAGATACGCAGTATTTT. It encodes CAISPGTGSTDTQYF.

This sequence joins TRBV11-2 and TRBJ1-3; D not resolved. This CDR3 has 17 residues. Trimming took off 1 base at V and 0 bases at J, with 13 bases between the two ends. The germline V gene encodes CDR1 SGHAT and CDR2 FQNNGV. The CDR3 reads CASSLGLRGVSGNTIYF. The CDR3 DNA is TGTGCCAGCAGCTTAGGGCTCCGTGGAGTCTCTGGAAACACCATATATTTT.

V usage is TRBV6-1 and J usage is TRBJ1-2, with D possibly TRBD1 on 6 matching bases. Germline values: CDR1 MNHNS, CDR2 SASEGT. Trimming removed 6 bases at V and 1 base at J, with 18 bases between. This CDR3 is built from 16 residues. Here the CDR3 DNA reads TGTGCCAGCAGGGAACGACAGGTCTCAAATAACTATGGCTACACCTTC. Its protein product is CASRERQVSNNYGYTF.

CDR3 DNA: TGTGCTAGTGGTTTGGAGAGGACAGGGGGAATGAACACTGAAGCTTTCTTT. This encodes CASGLERTGGMNTEAFF. The J gene is TRBJ1-1, the V gene TRBV12-5; 10 bases are a match to TRBD1. With 1 base clipped from V and 0 bases from J, the junction kept 5 bases outside the gene matches. The germline CDR1 and CDR2 sequences are LGHNT and FRNRAP. The CDR3 contains 17 residues.

Here the CDR3 DNA reads TGCGCCAGCAGCCAAGGACTGCGAGGAGAGAGGTATTCACCCCTCCACTTT. Translating gives CASSQGLRGERYSPLHF. This chain uses TRBV4-1 with TRBJ1-6; no clear D. Trimming left V 1 base short and J 8 bases short, with 18 bases between. CDR3 length equals 17 residues. Germline-derived CDR1 and CDR2 are MGHRA and YSYEKL.

The CDR3 coding sequence is TGTGCCAGCAGTGCAGGGGGATACTCCTACGAGCAGTACTTC. Residues: CASSAGGYSYEQYF. This sequence joins TRBV28 and TRBJ2-7; 7 bases map to TRBD1. This CDR3 has 14 residues. V gave up 5 bases and J gave up 0 bases; unmatched junction bases: 4. CDR1 and CDR2 (germline): MDHEN, SYDVKM.

The chain has TRBV18 and TRBJ2-5; D remains ambiguous. Germline loops: CDR1 KGHSH, CDR2 LQKENI. Trimming took 3 bases from V and 5 from J, leaving 10 bases between them. CDR3 size: 13 residues. The CDR3 DNA reads as TGTGCCAGCTCACCCACACCAGTGGAGACCCAGTACTTC. Protein: CASSPTPVETQYF.

The chain is built from TRBV6-6 and TRBJ1-2; 7 bases are a match to TRBD1. The CDR3 covers 14 residues. Germline trimming cut 5 bases from V and 2 bases from J; bases unmatched to any gene: 5. Germline values: CDR1 MNHNY, CDR2 SVGAGI (reference sequence). The DNA of the CDR3 is TGTGCCAGCAGTGGCCAACAGGGGAACTATGGCTACACCTTC. Translation: CASSGQQGNYGYTF.

The table lists this clone with a count of one. The genes are TRBV19 and TRBJ2-4, with 11 positions matching TRBD1. Germline V gene lookup returns CDR1 LNHDA and CDR2 SQIVND (reference sequence). With 5 bases clipped from V and 1 base from J, the junction kept 7 bases outside the gene matches. This CDR3 is 17 amino acids long. CDR3 DNA sequence: TGTGCCAGTAGTCCCCGGACAGGGGGCGAGGCCAAAAACATTCAGTACTTC. Translating gives CASSPRTGGEAKNIQYF.

The chain is built from TRBV6-2 or TRBV6-3 and TRBJ2-7, with 8 bases aligning to TRBD1. The CDR3 runs to 14 residues. The J segment lost 3 bases and the V segment lost 2 bases, leaving 3 bases of the junction unmatched. Germline assignment: CDR1 MNHEY and CDR2 SVGEGT. As DNA, the CDR3 is TGTGCCAGCAGTTACGGACAGGGAAACTACGAGCAGTACTTC. Translation gives CASSYGQGNYEQYF.

About this clone itself: Compared with germline, one end of the junction differs, possibly owing to a read error. The chain combines TRBV6-5 with TRBJ2-3; 7 bases are shared with TRBD2. The germline V gene encodes CDR1 MNHEY and CDR2 SVGAGI. The CDR3 totals 14 residues. The CDR3 is CASRFSGTTDTQYF. The CDR3 DNA follows: TGTGCAAGCAGGTTCAGCGGGACTACAGATACGCAGTATTTT.